The rows below give T cell receptor beta chains drawn from one sample of a study of shared clonotypes between healthy human individuals. Method: immunoSEQ multiplex PCR; TCRdb's copy keeps in-frame clones and lacks some. Here the sample spans approximately 2.5 million clones, 80% to 95% being singletons. The sample was naive CD4+ T cells from PBMCs. Source of these receptors: a man younger than 35 in good health. Some clones in this sample may be carry-over from other donors' samples. Each CDR3 is given with its conserved first and last residue. A D gene is named only where the DNA matches it firmly. Some rows have no size entry. The others give once, few or many, or a class for an expanded clone.

>TRBD2|TRBV4-1|once|TRBJ2-5
CASSPQGREETQYF
TGCGCCAGCAGTCCCCAAGGGAGGGAAGAGACCCAGTACTTC
>-|TRBV6-5|-|TRBJ2-3
CASSYGLTGNTDTQYF
TGTGCCAGCAGTTACGGATTAACAGGGAACACAGATACGCAGTATTTT
>-|TRBV2|-|TRBJ1-2
CASSVLTGYGYTF
TGTGCCAGCAGTGTCTTGACTGGCTATGGCTACACCTTC
>-|TRBV13|-|TRBJ2-5
CASSRPSPDKTQYF
TGTGCCAGCAGTCGACCGAGTCCCGATAAGACCCAGTACTTC
>TRBD2|TRBV7-3|few|TRBJ2-7
CASSLSSAGEHYEQYF
TGTGCCAGCAGCTTGTCCTCAGCGGGAGAGCACTACGAGCAGTACTTC
>-|TRBV4-3|-|TRBJ2-7
CASSQRTKTYEQYF
TGCGCCAGCAGCCAAAGAACAAAAACCTACGAGCAGTACTTC
>-|TRBV21-1|-|TRBJ1-5
CASSRTLAGSQPQHF
TGTGCCAGCAGCCGGACCTTAGCGGGTAGTCAGCCCCAGCATTTT
>-|TRBV6-6|-|TRBJ1-1
CASSYSPGVDTEAFF
TGTGCCAGCAGTTACTCACCCGGGGTCGACACTGAAGCTTTCTTT
>-|TRBV27|-|TRBJ2-5
CASKGGGSRETQYF
TGTGCCAGTAAGGGAGGGGGGTCACGGGAGACCCAGTACTTC
>TRBD1|TRBV28|-|TRBJ2-2
CATIHGQGTGELFF
TGTGCCACCATCCACGGACAGGGCACCGGGGAGCTGTTTTTT
>-|TRBV7-9|-|TRBJ2-7
CASSSRAAGAYEQYF
TGTGCCAGCAGCTCCCGGGCGGCCGGCGCCTACGAGCAGTACTTC
>TRBD2|TRBV10-3|-|TRBJ2-7
CAIKGSGRSYEQYF
TGTGCCATCAAGGGTAGCGGGAGGTCCTACGAGCAGTACTTC
>TRBD1|TRBV19|few|TRBJ1-5
CASRPDRGINQPQHF
TGTGCCAGTAGACCCGACAGGGGGATAAATCAGCCCCAGCATTTT
>-|TRBV11-2|-|TRBJ2-3
CASSPGPAQYF
TGTGCCAGCAGCCCGGGGCCTGCGCAGTATTTT
>-|TRBV19|-|TRBJ1-3
CATSRQILENTIYF
TGTGCCACCTCAAGGCAGATTCTTGAAAACACCATATATTTT
>TRBD1|TRBV10-3|once|TRBJ2-5
CAISPGTVQETQYF
TGTGCCATCAGCCCCGGGACAGTCCAAGAGACCCAGTACTTC
>-|TRBV5-1|-|TRBJ1-5
CASSRMPGSNQPQHF
TGCGCCAGCAGCCGAATGCCGGGTAGCAATCAGCCCCAGCATTTT
>-|TRBV19|-|TRBJ1-5
CASSSRNTEPQHF
TGTGCCAGTAGTTCTCGGAATACGGAGCCCCAGCATTTT
>-|TRBV6-1|once|TRBJ1-3
CASRSVVSGNTIYF
TGTGCCAGCAGGAGCGTCGTATCTGGAAACACCATATATTTT
>-|TRBV28|-|TRBJ2-7
CASSSPSNYQRLDSGYF
TGTGCCAGCAGTTCTCCAAGTAATTATCAGAGGCTTGACTCCGGGTACTTC
>-|TRBV27|-|TRBJ2-3
CASSYTTPGDTQYF
TGTGCCAGCAGTTATACGACCCCGGGGGATACGCAGTATTTT
>-|TRBV4-1|-|TRBJ2-7
CASSQPRGDSDSYEQYF
TGCGCCAGCAGCCAACCCCGCGGGGACTCGGACTCCTACGAGCAGTACTTC